What follows are 8 T cell receptor beta chains derived from one specimen sequenced in a study of graft-versus-host responses after intestinal transplantation. No antigens are known for them. Produced via immunoSEQ multiplex PCR; TCRdb's table is partial and in-frame only. The repertoire holds more than 85,000 clones, with approximately 94% as singletons. The sequencing here drew on unstimulated CD8+ T cells sorted from spleen or lymph node cells, taken before intestinal transplant. The receptors originated from a human donor who received an intestinal transplant.

The chain uses TRBV7-9 and TRBJ2-3, with D perhaps matching TRBD2 (5 bases). With 5 bases removed from V and 5 bases from J, the gap between germline ends came to 11 bases. The germline V gene encodes CDR1 SEHNR and CDR2 FQNEAQ (reference sequence). This CDR3 is built from 13 residues. This chain's CDR3 is CASSPPEEDTQYF. CDR3 DNA sequence: TGTGCCAGCAGCCCTCCGGAGGAAGATACGCAGTATTTT.

The J gene is TRBJ2-7, the V gene TRBV9, with D perhaps matching TRBD2 (5 bases). The germline V gene has CDR1 SGDLS and CDR2 YYNGEE. Trimming cost V 3 bases and J 7 bases, with 11 bases left between them. The CDR3 runs 12 residues. The CDR3 bases are TGTGCCAGCAGCGAGACCACGGGGGAGCAGTACTTC. Its protein product is CASSETTGEQYF.

The V and J genes are TRBV9 and TRBJ2-3; TRBD1 is a possible D gene (5 bases). The germline V gene encodes CDR1 SGDLS and CDR2 YYNGEE. This CDR3 has 15 amino acids. V was trimmed by 3 bases and J by 3 bases, leaving 14 bases between them. Here the CDR3 reads CASSEGRFGTDTQYF. The CDR3 DNA sequence: TGTGCCAGCAGCGAGGGGCGATTTGGTACAGATACGCAGTATTTT.

This clone was observed once. V and J are TRBV27 and TRBJ1-1; D not resolved. Germline values: CDR1 MNHEY, CDR2 SMNVEV (reference sequence). The length of the CDR3 is 13 residues. V lost 6 bases and J 1 base, leaving 9 bases between the germline ends. In DNA, the CDR3 is TGTGCCAGCAGGCTGGGAGCGAACACTGAAGCTTTCTTT. Its translation is CASRLGANTEAFF.

This CDR3 reads CASRPSIFQGGDTDTQYF. For the CDR3, the DNA is TGCGCCAGCCGCCCATCAATCTTTCAGGGGGGCGACACAGATACGCAGTATTTT. The chain employs TRBV5-1 and TRBJ2-3, with a tentative D call TRBD1 (7 bases). The V end was cut by 7 bases, the J end by 2 bases, with 26 bases between. The CDR3 has 18 residues. Germline-derived CDR1 and CDR2 are SGHRS and YFSETQ. Full variable domain (rest looked up from reference TRBV5-1 and TRBJ2-3): KAGVTQTPRYLIKTRGQQVTLSCSPISGHRSVSWYQQTPGQGLQFLFEYFSETQRNKGNFPGRFSGRQFSNSRSEMNVSTLELGDSALYLCASRPSIFQGGDTDTQYFGPGTRLTVL.

The chain is built from TRBV2 and TRBJ1-1; a weak D match, TRBD1 (5 bases). The CDR3 has 14 residues. The ends were cut back, 4 bases at V and 2 bases at J, with 11 bases in the middle. From germline, CDR1 is SNHLY and CDR2 FYNNEI. This CDR3 is CASSVDSLNTEAFF. CDR3 nucleotide sequence: TGTGCCAGCAGTGTTGACAGCTTAAACACTGAAGCTTTCTTT.

J is TRBJ1-1 and V is TRBV6-5; perhaps TRBD1 as D (5 bases). The germline V and J ends were trimmed by 2 bases and 5 bases, with 15 bases remaining between them. This CDR3 region has 15 residues. Germline CDR1 reads MNHEY; CDR2 reads SVGAGI. The CDR3 loop is CASSYTRGGGTEAFF. Written as DNA, the CDR3 is TGTGCCAGCAGTTACACGCGTGGGGGAGGGACTGAAGCTTTCTTT.

The count of this clone is one. The rearrangement links TRBV19 to TRBJ1-4; D is unresolved. The germline V and J ends were trimmed by 10 bases and 3 bases, with 12 bases remaining between them. The germline gives CDR1 LNHDA, CDR2 SQIVND (reference sequence). This CDR3 comprises 13 residues. Here the CDR3 DNA reads TGTGCCACTACTGAACAGCCTAATGAAAAACTGTTTTTT. This codes for CATTEQPNEKLFF. The variable domain in full, completed from reference TRBV19 and TRBJ1-4, reads DGGITQSPKYLFRKEGQNVTLSCEQNLNHDAMYWYRQDPGQGLRLIYYSQIVNDFQKGDIAEGYSVSREKKESFPLTVTSAQKNPTAFYLCATTEQPNEKLFFGSGTQLSVL.